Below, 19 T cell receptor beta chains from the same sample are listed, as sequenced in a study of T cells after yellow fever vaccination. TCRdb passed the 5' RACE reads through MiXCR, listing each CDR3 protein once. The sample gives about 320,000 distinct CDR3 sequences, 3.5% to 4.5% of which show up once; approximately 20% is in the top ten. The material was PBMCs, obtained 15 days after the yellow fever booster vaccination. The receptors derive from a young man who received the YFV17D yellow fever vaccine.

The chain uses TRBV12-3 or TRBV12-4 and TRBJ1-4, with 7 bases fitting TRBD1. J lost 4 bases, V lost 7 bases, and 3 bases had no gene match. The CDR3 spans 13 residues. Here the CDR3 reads CASMRQGNEKLFF. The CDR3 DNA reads TGTGCCAGCATGAGACAGGGTAATGAAAAACTGTTTTTT.

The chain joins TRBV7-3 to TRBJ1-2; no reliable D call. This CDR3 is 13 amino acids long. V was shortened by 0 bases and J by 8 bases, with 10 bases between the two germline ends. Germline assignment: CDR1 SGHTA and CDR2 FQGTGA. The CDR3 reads CASSLTNGGGYTF. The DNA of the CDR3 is TGTGCCAGCAGCTTAACGAACGGAGGGGGCTACACCTTC.

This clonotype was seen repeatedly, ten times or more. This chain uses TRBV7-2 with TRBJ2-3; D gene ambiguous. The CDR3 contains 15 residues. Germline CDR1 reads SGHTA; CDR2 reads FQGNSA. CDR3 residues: CGTPRFGFRTDTQYF. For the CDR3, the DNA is TGTGGCACCCCTAGGTTCGGCTTTCGCACAGATACGCAGTATTTT.

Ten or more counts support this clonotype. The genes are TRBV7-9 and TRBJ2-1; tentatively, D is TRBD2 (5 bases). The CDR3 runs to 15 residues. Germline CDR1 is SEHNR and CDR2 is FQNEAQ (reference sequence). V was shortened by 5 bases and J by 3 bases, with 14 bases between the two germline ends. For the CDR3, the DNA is TGTGCCAGCAGCGACTATTTCGGAAACTACAATGAGCAGTTCTTC. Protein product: CASSDYFGNYNEQFF. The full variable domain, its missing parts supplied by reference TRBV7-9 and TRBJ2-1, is DTGVSQNPRHKITKRGQNVTFRCDPISEHNRLYWYRQTLGQGPEFLTYFQNEAQLEKSRLLSDRFSAERPKGSFSTLEIQRTEQGDSAMYLCASSDYFGNYNEQFFGPGTRLTVL.

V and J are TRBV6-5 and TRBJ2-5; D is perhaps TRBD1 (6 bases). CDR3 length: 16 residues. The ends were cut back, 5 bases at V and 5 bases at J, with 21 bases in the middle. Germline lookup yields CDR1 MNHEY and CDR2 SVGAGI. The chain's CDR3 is CASSQALVGARETQYF. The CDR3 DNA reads TGTGCCAGCAGTCAAGCCCTGGTGGGGGCCAGGGAGACCCAGTACTTC.

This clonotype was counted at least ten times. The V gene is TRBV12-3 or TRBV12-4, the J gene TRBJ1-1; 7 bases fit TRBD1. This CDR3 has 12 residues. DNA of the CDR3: TGTGTTAGTACAGGGGATGTTGCTGAAGCTTTCTTT. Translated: CVSTGDVAEAFF.

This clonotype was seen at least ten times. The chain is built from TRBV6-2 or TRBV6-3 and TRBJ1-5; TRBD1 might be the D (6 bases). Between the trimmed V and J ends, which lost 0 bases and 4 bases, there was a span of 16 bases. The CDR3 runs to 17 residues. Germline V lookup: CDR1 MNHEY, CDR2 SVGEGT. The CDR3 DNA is TGTGCCAGCAGTTACTCGATCCTTCGGGACACGAATCAGCCCCAGCATTTT. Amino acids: CASSYSILRDTNQPQHF.

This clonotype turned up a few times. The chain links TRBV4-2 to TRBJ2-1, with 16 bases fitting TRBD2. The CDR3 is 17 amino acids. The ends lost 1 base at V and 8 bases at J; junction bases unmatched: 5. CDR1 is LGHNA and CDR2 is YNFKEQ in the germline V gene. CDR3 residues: CASSQAGTSGGADEQFF. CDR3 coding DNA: TGTGCCAGCAGCCAAGCCGGGACTAGCGGGGGGGCAGATGAGCAGTTCTTC.

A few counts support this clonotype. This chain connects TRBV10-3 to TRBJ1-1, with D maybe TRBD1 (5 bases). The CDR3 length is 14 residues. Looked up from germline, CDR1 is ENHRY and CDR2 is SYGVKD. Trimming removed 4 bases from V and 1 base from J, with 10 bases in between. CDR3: CAISAGAGNTEAFF. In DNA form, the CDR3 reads TGTGCCATCAGTGCTGGGGCCGGGAACACTGAAGCTTTCTTT.

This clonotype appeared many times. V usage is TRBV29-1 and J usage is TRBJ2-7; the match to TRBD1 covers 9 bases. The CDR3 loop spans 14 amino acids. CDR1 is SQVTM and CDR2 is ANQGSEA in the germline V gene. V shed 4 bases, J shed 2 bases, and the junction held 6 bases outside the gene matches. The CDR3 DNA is TGCAGCGTTGGGGGGCGGACAGGGGCCTACGAGCAGTACTTC. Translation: CSVGGRTGAYEQYF.

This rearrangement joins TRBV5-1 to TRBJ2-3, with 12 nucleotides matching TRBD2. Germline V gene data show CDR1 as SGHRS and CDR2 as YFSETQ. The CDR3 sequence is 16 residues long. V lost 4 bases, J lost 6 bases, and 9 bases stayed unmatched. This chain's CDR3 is CASSLYLAGGPDTQYF. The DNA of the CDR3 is TGCGCCAGCAGCCTCTATCTAGCGGGGGGGCCGGATACGCAGTATTTT.

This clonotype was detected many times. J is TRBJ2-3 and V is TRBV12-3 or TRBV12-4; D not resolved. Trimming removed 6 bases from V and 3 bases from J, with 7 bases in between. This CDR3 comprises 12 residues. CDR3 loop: CASRTATDTQYF. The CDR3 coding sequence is TGTGCCAGCAGGACGGCGACAGATACGCAGTATTTT.

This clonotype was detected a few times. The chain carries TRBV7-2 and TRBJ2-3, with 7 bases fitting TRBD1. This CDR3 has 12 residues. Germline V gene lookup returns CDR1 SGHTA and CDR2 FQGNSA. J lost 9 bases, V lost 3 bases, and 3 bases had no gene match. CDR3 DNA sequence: TGTGCCAGCAGCTTGGACAGGCAAACGCAGTATTTT. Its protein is CASSLDRQTQYF.

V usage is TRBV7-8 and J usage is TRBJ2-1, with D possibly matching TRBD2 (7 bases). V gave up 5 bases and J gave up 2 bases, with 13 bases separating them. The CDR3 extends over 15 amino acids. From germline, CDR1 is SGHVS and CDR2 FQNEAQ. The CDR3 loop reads CASSRRGGTYNEQFF. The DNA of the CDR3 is TGTGCCAGCAGCCGGAGGGGGGGAACCTACAATGAGCAGTTCTTC.

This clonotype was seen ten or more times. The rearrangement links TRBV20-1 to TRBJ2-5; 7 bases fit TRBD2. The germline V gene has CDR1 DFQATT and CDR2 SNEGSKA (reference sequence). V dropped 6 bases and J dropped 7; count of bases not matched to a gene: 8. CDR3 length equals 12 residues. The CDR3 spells CSAARTRGTQYF. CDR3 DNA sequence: TGCAGTGCCGCGAGGACTAGGGGGACCCAGTACTTC.

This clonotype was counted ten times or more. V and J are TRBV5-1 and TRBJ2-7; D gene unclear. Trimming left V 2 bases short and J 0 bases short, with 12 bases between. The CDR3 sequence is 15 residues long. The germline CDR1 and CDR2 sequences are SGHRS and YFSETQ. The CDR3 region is CASSLGPASSYEQYF. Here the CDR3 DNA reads TGCGCCAGCAGCTTAGGACCGGCAAGCTCCTACGAGCAGTACTTC.

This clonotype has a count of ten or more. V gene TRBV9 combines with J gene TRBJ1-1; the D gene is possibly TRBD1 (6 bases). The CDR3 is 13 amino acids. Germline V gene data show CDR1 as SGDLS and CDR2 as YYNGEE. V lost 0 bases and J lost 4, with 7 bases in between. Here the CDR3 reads CASSVGGATEAFF. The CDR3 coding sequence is TGTGCCAGCAGCGTAGGGGGGGCCACTGAAGCTTTCTTT.

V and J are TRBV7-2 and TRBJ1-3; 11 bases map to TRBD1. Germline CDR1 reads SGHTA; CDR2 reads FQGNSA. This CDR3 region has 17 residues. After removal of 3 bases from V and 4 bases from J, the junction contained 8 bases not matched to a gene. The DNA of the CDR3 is TGTGCCAGCAGCTTCACCGGGACAGGGGGGAGAGGAAACACCATATATTTT. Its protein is CASSFTGTGGRGNTIYF. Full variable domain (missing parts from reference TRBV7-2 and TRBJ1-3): GAGVSQSPSNKVTEKGKDVELRCDPISGHTALYWYRQSLGQGLEFLIYFQGNSAPDKSGLPSDRFSAERTGGSVSTLTIQRTQQEDSAVYLCASSFTGTGGRGNTIYFGEGSWLTVV.

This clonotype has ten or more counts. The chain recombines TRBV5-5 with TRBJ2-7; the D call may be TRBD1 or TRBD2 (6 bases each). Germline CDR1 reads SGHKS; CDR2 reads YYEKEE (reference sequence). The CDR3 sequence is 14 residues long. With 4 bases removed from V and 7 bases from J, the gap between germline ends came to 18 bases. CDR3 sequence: CASSPEGGLREQYF. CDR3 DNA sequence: TGTGCCAGCAGCCCCGAAGGGGGGCTTAGGGAGCAGTACTTC.